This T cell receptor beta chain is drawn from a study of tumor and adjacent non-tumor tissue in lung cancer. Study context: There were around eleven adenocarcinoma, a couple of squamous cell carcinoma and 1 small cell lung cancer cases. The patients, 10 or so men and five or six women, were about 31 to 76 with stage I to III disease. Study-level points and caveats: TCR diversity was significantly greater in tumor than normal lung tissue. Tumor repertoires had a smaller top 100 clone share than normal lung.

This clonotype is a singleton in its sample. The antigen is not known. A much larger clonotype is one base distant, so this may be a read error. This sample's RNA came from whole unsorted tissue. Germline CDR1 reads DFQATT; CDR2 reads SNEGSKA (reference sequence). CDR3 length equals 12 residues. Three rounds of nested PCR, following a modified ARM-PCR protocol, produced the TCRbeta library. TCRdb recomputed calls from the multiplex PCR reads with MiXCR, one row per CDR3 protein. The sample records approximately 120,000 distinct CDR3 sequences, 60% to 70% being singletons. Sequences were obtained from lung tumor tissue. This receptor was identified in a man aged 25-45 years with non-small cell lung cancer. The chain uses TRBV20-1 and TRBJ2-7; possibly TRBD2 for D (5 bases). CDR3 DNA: TGCAGTACTAGACAATGGGAGTACGAGCAGTACTTC. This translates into CSTRQWEYEQYF.